What follows is one T cell receptor (beta chain) and its context. What antigen it recognizes has not been identified. No much larger clone exists at a distance of one base, and base qualities are not known. In total, roughly 670 healthy bone marrow donors made up the cohort. At the time of sampling, every cohort member was nominally healthy, though immune exposures that went unrecorded were likely present. The donor tested CMV seronegative and was one of the 352 seronegative cohort members. A peripheral blood sample was collected from each donor, and TCR beta sequencing was performed on peripheral blood mononuclear cells. The Qiagen DNeasy Blood Extraction Kit was used to extract genomic DNA from the blood cell samples. The library was produced with the immunoSEQ multiplex PCR assay. A mixture of 60 forward primers for TCR Vbeta segments and 13 reverse primers for TCR Jbeta segments was used in the multiplex PCR. Amplification of the CDR3 region of rearranged TCR beta genes was performed with a multiplex PCR assay on genomic DNA. The Illumina HiSeq System was used to sequence the amplified TCR beta libraries as 87-base-pair reads. The study's own analysis went as follows. A later analysis counted tens of millions of unique TCR beta chains across the 666 repertoires, and some 12 million of these chains were shared by at least two donors. Raw reads were error-corrected and collapsed into unique sequences with a nearest-neighbor algorithm that merged closely related sequences to remove PCR and sequencing errors. CDR3 sequences were aligned to IMGT reference sequences to assign V, D and J gene segments. For a sequence to be retained, a match of at least six nucleotides was required to both a V gene segment and a J gene segment. A rearrangement was called productive if the CDR3 had no stop codons and remained in frame with V and J, and every other rearrangement was called non-productive. CDR3 was defined by IMGT convention, running from the second conserved V-encoded cysteine to the conserved J-encoded phenylalanine. In an earlier analysis of approximately 500 of the donors, sequences lacking an unambiguous match to a single V gene segment were excluded. In an earlier analysis of several hundred of the donors, V segments were called functional above 56.7% productive rearrangements and were called segregating when the between-donor standard deviation exceeded 5%. A statistical classification framework was developed to diagnose cytomegalovirus status using the catalog of TCR beta chain sequences. A later analysis assigned V and J genes by comparing TCR nucleotide sequences with IMGT/GENE-DB human TR gene sequences. Using the TCRdist pipeline, a later analysis assigned CDR3 sequences along with most-parsimonious VDJ recombination scenarios. In a later analysis, each TCR beta chain was defined by its CDR3 amino acid sequence together with its V-gene family, and reads lacking a unique V-gene family were excluded. To address suspected cross-contamination and a sequencing artifact, a later analysis removed some 620 highly shared, low-generation-probability nucleotide sequences. In a later analysis, a clonal expansion index for each public chain was calculated from normalized within-repertoire ranks of inferred template counts. Generation probabilities in a later analysis came from a VDJ recombination model fitted to out-of-frame rearrangements, and those results were checked against IGoR. A later analysis scored TCR-TCR, TCR-HLA and TCR-CMV co-occurrence with hypergeometric tests, applying a repertoire-size bias correction to TCR pairs. A later analysis estimated false discovery rates by permuting HLA or CMV assignments 20 times. A later analysis grouped co-occurring TCRs with DBSCAN, adding TCRdist sequence similarity when clustering within HLA-allele-positive subsets. Repertoires with fewer than 30,000 or more than 120,000 public chains, plus five repertoires with anomalous nucleotide sharing, were excluded from co-occurrence clustering. TCRdb's version of the immuneACCESS table is confined to in-frame rearrangements and falls short of the full clone set. An unresolved V gene accounts for under half of the shortfall where checked; the remainder is of unknown origin. From that table come the V and J calls and clone size; the DNA was used to work out D and trimming. Here the sample has roughly 110,000 clones; approximately 76% occur a single time. The top ten clonotypes cover about 2.3% of the sample.

The germline V gene supplies CDR1 SGDLS and CDR2 YYNGEE. V loses 4 bases at its end and J loses 5 bases; junction bases beyond the gene matches: 5. The CDR3 covers 14 residues, taking in both the cysteine and the phenylalanine. The read is trimmed to its CDR3 DNA, 42 bases read in frame from base 1. The data originate from a study of cytomegalovirus exposure and HLA in healthy donors (dated by TCRdb to 2015 to 2018). Turning to the overall study: In an earlier analysis of 450 to 750 of the donors, 276 Gb of sequence data and approximately 100 million unique TCR beta sequences from 180 million or so T cells were reported. An early release that covered roughly 600 HLA-typed donors contained around 330 gigabases of sequencing data and 65 million to 100 million unique TCR sequences. Of the 350 to 450 genotyped donors, roughly 85% fell in the genetic ancestry cluster associated with self-reported Caucasian donors. The study aimed to test whether signatures of past pathogen exposure could be identified by cataloging public T cell receptors. The study used immunosequencing to profile the T cell repertoires of more than 650 subjects and linked those repertoires to cytomegalovirus serostatus. Along with the approximately 650-subject first cohort, a separate validation cohort of approximately 110 different subjects was used. To predict cytomegalovirus infection status, the study brought together high-throughput TCR immunosequencing, statistical association of individual TCRs with disease status, and machine learning. A later analysis re-analyzed previously published TCR beta repertoires from hundreds of donors and added high-resolution HLA genotyping to study TCR occurrence patterns. In the later analysis, no new phenotypic data were used to find candidate immune exposures; instead, reliance was placed on TCR beta sequences and their occurrence across donors. In an earlier analysis of 587 of the donors, high-throughput TCR beta sequencing was used to judge whether each TCR beta V gene segment behaved as functional or pseudogenic. Alongside the repertoire data, information on donor age, sex, ethnicity and CMV serostatus was compiled. In a later genetic analysis, genome-wide SNP genotypes for about three fifths of the roughly 670 donors were used, and that subset was treated as a discovery cohort. Every repertoire in the discovery cohort had been generated on one and the same sequencing platform. Class I and class II HLA loci were covered by the typing at four-digit resolution. Typing coverage differed by locus: A, B, C, DRB1 and DQB1 were typed in roughly 620-630 donors, DQA1 in about 560, DPA1 in 600 to 610, and DPB1 in approximately 450. Several DR-DQ haplotypes were treated as single units for association and clustering because of strong linkage in the cohort. On average, around 240,000 unique TCR beta nucleotide sequences were sequenced per donor among about 400 genotyped donors of the cohort, with roughly 18% of those sequences being non-productive.

General conclusions and limits of the study: A cluster of highly shared sequence variants was judged likely to be a technical artifact of the sequencing pipeline. HLA typing was unavailable for some donors at each locus, so association tests used only the typed subset. Strong co-occurrence of HLA alleles, especially DR and DQ, made assigning TCR associations to individual alleles difficult. A later genetic analysis reported fewer N-insertions in productive TCRs among donors in an Asian-associated ancestry cluster than the approximately 670-donor mean. Because counts were too low, roughly 17 rarely observed V segments, including chromosome 9 orphons, were left out of the earlier analysis of 500 to 750 of the donors. Most TCR sequences were seen in very few donors, while some public TCRs were found in many individuals. In a later analysis, most CMV-associated TCR beta chains were found to appear HLA-restricted, with HLA associations seemingly driven largely by CMV exposure. Because the 87-base-pair reads could not distinguish some IMGT-functional V segments, including TRBV6-2 and TRBV6-3, those segments were excluded. Linkage disequilibrium might explain the correlated functional status among segregating V segments, but an unknown experimental factor could not be ruled out. In a later analysis, TCR association rates were found to vary across HLA loci, with the most associated TCRs seen for DRB1 alleles and the fewest for HLA-C alleles. Presence/absence analyses assumed roughly uniform sequencing depth across donors, an assumption that may not hold. In vitro tests confirmed that three of the cytomegalovirus-associated TCR beta chains recognize cytomegalovirus antigens. A further reported finding was that TCR beta sequences accurately predicted the HLA-A and HLA-B alleles for most subjects in the first cohort. The authors suggested that the approach could potentially be generalized to other disease states and immunological phenotypes. A later analysis associated roughly 17,000 TCR beta sequences with specific HLA alleles at a false discovery rate of 0.05. In a later analysis, HLA-associated TCR beta chains were found to be more clonally expanded and to have lower generation probabilities than equally common non-associated chains. An earlier analysis of approximately 570 of the donors showed that most TCR beta V segments appeared in productive rearrangements either about 90% or about 30% of the time, which broadly matched IMGT annotations. An association between a missense DCLRE1C variant and V-gene and J-gene trimming of TCR beta chains was found in a later genetic analysis and replicated in an independent cohort. The only immune exposure information available for the cohort was CMV serostatus. The classifier was reported to diagnose cytomegalovirus status with high specificity and sensitivity in both the original and validation cohorts. In the study, around 160 TCR beta chains were listed as associated with cytomegalovirus. According to a later analysis, parvovirus B19, influenza, CMV and Epstein-Barr virus appeared linked to several top co-occurrence clusters. This cohort had only TCR beta chains sequenced, and the lack of alpha or paired-chain data limited which features could be detected.

The sequenced sample consisted of PBMCs. In this chain, TRBV9 is recombined with TRBJ2-1; 8 bases in the junction line up with TRBD1. The sequence derives from a man aged 18 to 30 in good health and CMV-seronegative. In nucleotide form, the sequence is TGTGCCAGCAGCTGGCAGGGGGCAAACAATGAGCAGTTCTTC. The encoded protein is CASSWQGANNEQFF.